Below, 26 T cell receptor beta chains from the same sample are listed, as sequenced in a study of blood T cell repertoires in COVID-19. Repertoires were generated with immunoSEQ multiplex PCR, while TCRdb's copy carries only in-frame clones and drops some. The sample comprises some 66,000 clones, around 90% of which are singletons, and approximately 7.5% rests with the top ten. Specimen: peripheral blood. Receptors originate from a human donor in a cohort sampled during active COVID-19.

The genes are TRBV5-8 and TRBJ2-4; 13 positions match TRBD2. This CDR3 comprises 19 residues. J gave up 0 bases and V 7 bases, and 13 bases lay outside the gene matches. Per germline, CDR1 SGHTS and CDR2 YDEGEE. The CDR3 nucleotides are TGTGCCAGCCCGAACGGACTAGCGGGAGAAGGGCGAGCCAAAAACATTCAGTACTTC. Its translation is CASPNGLAGEGRAKNIQYF.

The DNA for the CDR3 is TGTGCCAGCTCCCCAGTCGTCTTTACAGATAGCTCCTACAATGAGCAGTTCTTC. Amino acid sequence: CASSPVVFTDSSYNEQFF. This chain uses TRBV18 with TRBJ2-1, with no clear D. The length of the CDR3 is 18 residues. Germline CDR1 reads KGHSH; CDR2 reads LQKENI. Trimming took off 6 bases at V and 0 bases at J, with 21 bases between the two ends.

This clone showed up just once. The chain recombines TRBV7-9 with TRBJ2-3, with TRBD2 matching over 11 bases. Germline CDR1 is SEHNR and CDR2 is FQNEAQ (reference sequence). The V gene end was trimmed by 3 bases and the J gene end by 5 bases; junction bases not matched to a gene: 7. This CDR3 contains 16 residues. In DNA form, the CDR3 reads TGTGCCAGCAGCTTCATACTAGCGGGAGAGGTAGATACGCAGTATTTT. Amino acid sequence: CASSFILAGEVDTQYF.

V and J are TRBV12-5 and TRBJ2-1, with TRBD2 as a possible D gene (5 bases). Germline CDR1 reads LGHNT; CDR2 reads FRNRAP. The ends were cut back, 5 bases at V and 0 bases at J, with 11 bases in the middle. This CDR3 comprises 15 residues. Here the CDR3 reads CASGHRGSSYNEQFF. CDR3 bases: TGTGCTAGTGGTCACCGGGGTAGCTCCTACAATGAGCAGTTCTTC.

The chain is built from TRBV7-2 and TRBJ2-7; D perhaps matches TRBD1 (5 bases). The CDR3 has 11 amino acids. Germline lookup yields CDR1 SGHTA and CDR2 FQGNSA. With 5 bases removed from V and 4 bases from J, the gap between germline ends came to 6 bases. CDR3 amino acids: CASSDRYEQYF. The CDR3 coding sequence is TGTGCCAGCAGCGACAGATACGAGCAGTACTTC. Full variable domain (rest looked up from reference TRBV7-2 and TRBJ2-7): GAGVSQSPSNKVTEKGKDVELRCDPISGHTALYWYRQSLGQGLEFLIYFQGNSAPDKSGLPSDRFSAERTGGSVSTLTIQRTQQEDSAVYLCASSDRYEQYFGPGTRLTVT.

The V and J genes are TRBV6-6 and TRBJ2-3; 9 bases map to TRBD1. The germline V gene encodes CDR1 MNHNY and CDR2 SVGAGI (reference sequence). This CDR3 region has 15 residues. The V gene end was trimmed by 2 bases and the J gene end by 1 base; junction bases not matched to a gene: 1. CDR3 protein: CASSYRTGGTDTQYF. DNA of the CDR3: TGTGCCAGCAGTTACAGGACAGGGGGCACAGATACGCAGTATTTT.

J is TRBJ1-1 and V is TRBV28, with D perhaps TRBD1 (5 bases). Germline values: CDR1 MDHEN, CDR2 SYDVKM. CDR3 length: 14 amino acids. Between the trimmed V and J ends, which lost 3 bases and 4 bases, there was a span of 12 bases. In DNA form, the CDR3 reads TGTGCCAGCAGTTTGGGTGGGGGGGTCACTGAAGCTTTCTTT. Protein: CASSLGGGVTEAFF.

The V and J genes are TRBV28 and TRBJ2-4; possibly TRBD2 for D (6 bases). Trimming shortened V by 6 bases and J by 5 bases, and 14 bases separated the two germline ends. Per germline, CDR1 MDHEN and CDR2 SYDVKM. The CDR3 is 14 amino acids. Written as DNA, the CDR3 is TGTGCCAGCAGGATAATAGGAGGGCAAAACATTCAGTACTTC. It yields the protein CASRIIGGQNIQYF.

The chain uses TRBV7-6 and TRBJ2-1; 11 nucleotides agree with TRBD2. The CDR3 covers 20 residues. J was trimmed by 1 base and V by 1 base; bases with no gene match: 12. Germline V CDR1 and CDR2: SGHVS, FNYEAQ. CDR3 region: CASSLVASGRYLQSYNEQFF. The CDR3, as DNA: TGTGCCAGCAGCTTAGTGGCTAGCGGGAGGTATCTTCAGTCCTACAATGAGCAGTTCTTC.

The rearrangement uses TRBV7-2 and TRBJ2-1; a possible D gene is TRBD2 (5 bases). Germline V gene data show CDR1 as SGHTA and CDR2 as FQGNSA. V was pared by 1 base and J by 6 bases, with 13 bases between. The CDR3 spans 15 residues. CDR3 in DNA: TGTGCCAGCAGCTTAGAAGGCAGGAGGCCCAATGAGCAGTTCTTC. As protein: CASSLEGRRPNEQFF.

The gene calls are TRBV5-6 and TRBJ2-6, with 7 nucleotides matching TRBD1. CDR3 length: 16 amino acids. Germline V CDR1 and CDR2: SGHDT, YYEEEE. Trimming took 2 bases from V and 4 from J; bases not matched to a gene: 6. The CDR3 protein is CASSFNRGTGANVLTF. CDR3 in DNA: TGTGCCAGCAGCTTTAACAGGGGTACCGGGGCCAACGTCCTGACTTTC.

The chain has TRBV7-6 and TRBJ2-7; 7 positions match TRBD2. This CDR3 has 14 amino acids. Germline assignment: CDR1 SGHVS and CDR2 FNYEAQ. V shed 5 bases and J 3 bases; nucleotides not matched to a gene: 7. The CDR3 DNA reads as TGTGCCAGCAGCCCCGGGCTAGCGGACTACGAGCAGTACTTC. Its protein product is CASSPGLADYEQYF.

V and J are TRBV5-8 and TRBJ2-3, with TRBD2 matching over 10 bases. Germline-derived CDR1 and CDR2 are SGHTS and YDEGEE. This CDR3 has 15 amino acids. Trimming took 1 base from V and 5 from J; bases not matched to a gene: 4. DNA for the CDR3: TGTGCCAGCAGCTTGACAGCGGGAGGGCTAGATACGCAGTATTTT. It specifies CASSLTAGGLDTQYF. Looking up the rest from reference TRBV5-8 and TRBJ2-3 gives the full variable domain: EAGVTQSPTHLIKTRGQQATLRCSPISGHTSVYWYQQALGLGLQFLLWYDEGEERNRGNFPPRFSGRQFPNYSSELNVNALELEDSALYLCASSLTAGGLDTQYFGPGTRLTVL.

This chain uses TRBV5-6 with TRBJ2-5, with 10 bases lining up with TRBD2. Germline V lookup: CDR1 SGHDT, CDR2 YYEEEE. This CDR3 is 17 amino acids long. Trimming cost V 3 bases and J 5 bases; bases outside gene matches: 13. For the CDR3, the DNA is TGTGCCAGCAGCTACAACAGCGGGGGGGCAATGCGGGAGACCCAGTACTTC. Its translation: CASSYNSGGAMRETQYF.

V is TRBV10-3 and J is TRBJ1-1, with D tentatively TRBD1 (5 bases). Trimming cost V 11 bases and J 3 bases, with 13 bases left between them. Germline-derived CDR1 and CDR2 are ENHRY and SYGVKD. The CDR3 runs 12 residues. For the CDR3, the DNA is TGTGCCGTGGGGCAGGTTGACACTGAAGCTTTCTTT. Amino acids: CAVGQVDTEAFF.

The chain couples TRBV18 to TRBJ2-5; D is undetermined. The CDR3 is made up of 11 amino acids. Germline V gives CDR1 KGHSH, CDR2 LQKENI. V lost 3 bases, J lost 5 bases, and 4 bases lay in between. CDR3: CASSPSETQYF. CDR3 sequence (DNA): TGTGCCAGCTCACCGTCGGAGACCCAGTACTTC.

The chain carries TRBV19 and TRBJ2-2; 12 bases agree with TRBD2. Germline V gives CDR1 LNHDA, CDR2 SQIVND (reference sequence). CDR3 length equals 16 residues. The junction had 5 bases not matched to a gene; V was cut back by 5 bases and J by 4 bases. CDR3 in DNA: TGTGCCAGTAGTCCTAGCGGGAGGGCGGGCACCGGGGAGCTGTTTTTT. This sequence encodes CASSPSGRAGTGELFF.

The chain is built from TRBV4-2 and TRBJ1-6; 7 bases match TRBD1. V gave up 0 bases and J gave up 3 bases; unmatched junction bases: 8. The germline CDR1 and CDR2 sequences are LGHNA and YNFKEQ. The CDR3 spans 18 residues. CDR3 sequence: CASSQDELGGLYNSPLHF. Here the CDR3 DNA reads TGTGCCAGCAGCCAAGATGAATTAGGGGGCCTCTATAATTCACCCCTCCACTTT.

The genes are TRBV30 and TRBJ2-3, with a weak D call TRBD2 (6 bases). With 2 bases removed from V and 6 bases from J, the gap between germline ends came to 12 bases. The CDR3 has 13 amino acids. Germline V gene sequence: CDR1 GTSNPN, CDR2 SVGIG (reference sequence). Here the CDR3 reads CAWSTGAVDTQYF. The CDR3 nucleotides are TGTGCCTGGAGTACGGGAGCCGTGGATACGCAGTATTTT.

This clone came up a few times. The rearrangement joins TRBV7-9 to TRBJ1-2; perhaps TRBD1 as D (6 bases). V shed 5 bases and J shed 6 bases, with 16 bases lying between them. Germline V gene lookup returns CDR1 SEHNR and CDR2 FQNEAQ (reference sequence). The CDR3 is made up of 14 amino acids. The CDR3 region is CASSRQAPEDGYTF. The CDR3 nucleotides read TGTGCCAGCAGCCGACAGGCACCTGAGGATGGCTACACCTTC.

The CDR3 nucleotides read TGTGCCAGCAGCCCAACCTGGGACAGCAATATGAACACTGAAGCTTTCTTT. Protein: CASSPTWDSNMNTEAFF. The genes are TRBV3-1 (or the pseudogene TRBV3-2) and TRBJ1-1, with 7 nucleotides matching TRBD1. V lost 4 bases to trimming and J lost 0 bases; unmatched junction nucleotides: 11. Germline CDR1 and CDR2: LGHDT and YNNKEL (reference sequence). The CDR3 has 17 amino acids.

The chain carries TRBV19 and TRBJ1-2, with TRBD1 identical over 12 bases. J was trimmed by 4 bases and V by 4 bases; bases with no gene match: 7. Germline V CDR1 and CDR2: LNHDA, SQIVND (reference sequence). The CDR3 is 16 amino acids. CDR3 sequence (DNA): TGTGCCAGTAGTAGCCGGGACAGGGGGCTTAGCTATGGCTACACCTTC. Translation: CASSSRDRGLSYGYTF.

As DNA, the CDR3 is TGTGCCAGCAGCTTCGAGGGGGTCTCACCCCTCCACTTT. Its protein is CASSFEGVSPLHF. This chain joins TRBV5-4 and TRBJ1-6; a weak D match, TRBD1 (6 bases). CDR1 and CDR2 from the germline V gene are SGHNT and YYREEE (reference sequence). CDR3 length: 13 amino acids. Trimming stripped 2 bases from V and 10 bases from J, with 10 bases between.

The rearrangement uses TRBV9 and TRBJ1-2; 7 bases fit TRBD1. Trimming cost V 4 bases and J 7 bases; bases outside gene matches: 7. This CDR3 comprises 13 residues. Germline V gives CDR1 SGDLS, CDR2 YYNGEE. CDR3 in DNA: TGTGCCAGCAGCACCGGCACAGGGGTTGGCTACACCTTC. It specifies CASSTGTGVGYTF.

The chain employs TRBV4-3 and TRBJ1-2, with TRBD1 as a possible D gene (5 bases). The CDR3 sequence is 17 residues long. Trimming took 4 bases from V and 7 from J, leaving 25 bases between them. The germline gives CDR1 LGHNA, CDR2 YSLEER. The CDR3 DNA sequence: TGCGCCAGCAGCCGGCACGGGGGGGGAGATTCAAAGGGTGGCTACACCTTC. Translating it yields CASSRHGGGDSKGGYTF.

The V call is TRBV28, the J call TRBJ2-1; D is possibly TRBD2 (6 bases). Per the germline V gene, CDR1 is MDHEN and CDR2 is SYDVKM. V dropped 7 bases and J dropped 9 bases, with 22 bases sitting between them. The CDR3 totals 15 residues. The CDR3 is CASTTGGAQRGEQFF. The CDR3 region has the DNA TGTGCCAGCACCACGGGCGGGGCTCAACGAGGTGAGCAGTTCTTC.